This record covers a single TCR beta chain. Its binding antigen is unknown. No base quality values were provided; no much bigger clone lies one nucleotide off. These data originate in a study of PD-1 blockade in classical Hodgkin lymphoma (dated by TCRdb to the early 2020s). Background for the entire study: Nivolumab dosing was 3 mg/kg intravenously every 2 weeks, continuing until either disease progression or unacceptable toxicity. To define a peripheral blood immune signature of response to PD-1 blockade in classical Hodgkin lymphoma, the study combined TCR beta sequencing with CyTOF.

Genomic DNA was extracted with the Qiagen DNeasy kit from unsorted PBMCs and from negatively selected CD4+ and CD8+ fractions. TCR beta CDR3 regions were subjected to amplification by immunoSEQ multiplex PCR with primers that anneal to V and J segments. A synthetic immune receptor repertoire was used to minimize amplification bias, and any residual bias was removed computationally once sequencing was done. The paper's data handling went like this. Custom Python scripts were used to quantify repertoire diversity as the Shannon entropy index. The unsorted, CD4+ and CD8+ repertoires were each analyzed separately, with the exception of combined analyses, where CD4+ and CD8+ sequences were merged in silico. A clone counted as expanded when the clone's frequency after treatment rose at least 2-fold relative to C1D1, and clones undetected at baseline were given a pseudocount of 0.5. Singleton clones were defined as clones with 0 or 1 copy at C1D1, and non-singleton clones were defined as clones with 2 or more copies. By matching protein sequences in sorted samples from the same patient, clones expanded in unsorted samples were annotated as CD4+, CD8+ or unknown. Wilcoxon tests on paired samples were used to test changes in diversity from C1D1 to C4D1. The clones in this table, taken by TCRdb from immuneACCESS, are in-frame only. Not every clone is retained; where verified, under half of the shortfall comes from an unresolved V gene, and the cause of the rest is unknown. That table supplies the V and J calls and clone size; D and trimming were determined from the DNA. The sample table records about 90,000 clones; 90% of these occur just once. The ten most abundant clones make up approximately 3% of the sample.

Summary of the overall study and its limitations: The study was restricted to a single clinical trial cohort, and the causes of repertoire differences, possibly disease activity or prior therapy, were left undefined. A significant rise by C4D1 was seen in CD4+ but not CD8+ TCR diversity (p=0.0027 vs p=0.16), with the rise being most apparent in complete responders (p=0.02). Among trial patients, those achieving complete response had baseline diversity similar to that of newly diagnosed patients, while diversity was significantly lower in partial responders and progressors. Diversity was lower in patients who began nivolumab less than 1 year after ASCT, so these patients were left out of later analyses to avoid confounding by immune reconstitution. Baseline TCR diversity was reported to be lower in newly diagnosed patients than in healthy donors, and even lower in relapsed/refractory patients.

Its CDR3 holds 17 amino acids, cysteine through phenylalanine. Just CDR3 DNA is preserved here, 51 bases in frame from base 1. V loses 2 bases at its end and J loses 1 base; junction bases beyond the gene matches: 8. Per the germline V gene, SGHTA is the CDR1 and FQGNSA is the CDR2. This specimen's time point label, per the study, means: cycle 4 day 1 (C4D1), after about 6 weeks of nivolumab. Every trial patient had relapsed after autologous stem cell transplantation, and cohorts A, B and C differed in prior brentuximab vedotin exposure. The trial cohort comprised fewer than 65 patients with relapsed/refractory classical Hodgkin lymphoma whose best overall responses were complete response, partial response or progressive disease. Trial patients were treated with single-agent nivolumab in the multi-cohort phase II CheckMate 205 trial. An independent review committee assessed best overall response using the 2007 International Working Group response criteria. Trial PBMCs were collected just before the start of nivolumab (C1D1) and during therapy at cycle 2 day 1 and cycle 4 day 1. Peripheral blood was collected in 8 mL Vacutainer Cell Preparation Tubes, from which PBMCs were isolated by centrifugation and then cryopreserved.

The V and J genes are TRBV7-2 and TRBJ2-7, with 10 bases aligning to TRBD2. The clonotype originates from a human donor with classical Hodgkin lymphoma. The sample here was peripheral blood mononuclear cells (PBMCs), taken before the fourth cycle of nivolumab. The CDR3 in this case is CASSLRGAGGNSYEQYF. In nucleotides, the sequence is TGTGCCAGCAGCTTACGTGGAGCGGGGGGGAATTCCTACGAGCAGTACTTC.